One sample yielded the 2 T cell receptor beta chains listed below, sequenced in a study of long-term antiretroviral therapy in people with HIV. An immunoSEQ assay, version v3.0, was performed at survey level. Using immunoSEQ multiplex PCR, the repertoire was profiled, and TCRdb retains in-frame clones only, with some absent. The table has roughly 28,000 clones, roughly 93% seen once. The specimen was unsorted PBMCs, collected 6.2 years after starting antiretroviral therapy. The receptors stem from a man in his forties or fifties with HIV.

The rearrangement joins TRBV5-4 to TRBJ2-5; the D is unclear. The CDR3 is 13 residues long. The V end was cut by 3 bases, the J end by 7 bases, with 13 bases between. From germline, CDR1 is SGHNT and CDR2 YYREEE (reference sequence). The CDR3: CASSSPTYGTQYF. The CDR3 DNA is TGTGCCAGCAGCTCCCCGACTTATGGGACCCAGTACTTC. Based on the CDR3 plus reference TRBV5-4 and TRBJ2-5, the full variable domain is ETGVTQSPTHLIKTRGQQVTLRCSSQSGHNTVSWYQQALGQGPQFIFQYYREEENGRGNFPPRFSGLQFPNYSSELNVNALELDDSALYLCASSSPTYGTQYFGPGTRLLVL.

The chain combines TRBV29-1 with TRBJ1-1, with D tentatively TRBD1 (6 bases). Trimming removed 3 bases at V and 4 bases at J, with 18 bases between. The CDR3 extends over 15 amino acids. Per the germline V gene, CDR1 is SQVTM and CDR2 is ANQGSEA. In nucleotides, the CDR3 is TGCAGCGTTGAGGGCCTCGGGGGGGGCTTCACTGAAGCTTTCTTT. This codes for CSVEGLGGGFTEAFF.